Listed here are 20 T cell receptor beta chains from one sample, sequenced in a study of blood T cell repertoires in COVID-19. Assay used: immunoSEQ multiplex PCR; TCRdb lists only in-frame clones, some missing. The sample lists 100,000 to 150,000 clones; 75% to 90% were seen once. Sequences were obtained from peripheral blood. These receptors were taken from a woman at least 80 years old with COVID-19, enrolled during active disease.

The chain uses TRBV5-1 and TRBJ2-2, with D unresolved. CDR3 length: 13 amino acids. Germline V gene sequence: CDR1 SGHRS, CDR2 YFSETQ. V lost 1 base, J lost 3 bases, and 4 bases lay in between. In nucleotides, the CDR3 is TGCGCCAGCAGCTTGCGTGACACCGGGGAGCTGTTTTTT. This translates into CASSLRDTGELFF.

This clone was detected only once. The chain employs TRBV27 and TRBJ1-4; the match to TRBD1 covers 7 bases. The V segment lost 5 bases and the J segment 8 bases; nucleotides outside the gene matches: 11. CDR3 size: 15 residues. Germline V gene sequence: CDR1 MNHEY, CDR2 SMNVEV (reference sequence). In DNA, the CDR3 is TGTGCCAGCAGTACCAACAGGGGAAGGTGGGAAAAACTGTTTTTT. It translates to CASSTNRGRWEKLFF.

This chain links TRBV19 with TRBJ2-1, with 9 bases lining up with TRBD2. Per germline, CDR1 LNHDA and CDR2 SQIVND (reference sequence). The CDR3 contains 17 residues. The trim removed 1 base at V and 7 bases at J, leaving 11 bases unmatched. The CDR3 DNA follows: TGTGCCAGTAGTATAGTGGGGGTAGCGGGAGCAAGAAATGAGCAGTTCTTC. Protein sequence: CASSIVGVAGARNEQFF.

V is TRBV5-4 and J is TRBJ2-2; D gene ambiguous. V was pared by 0 bases and J by 0 bases, with 6 bases between. From germline, CDR1 is SGHNT and CDR2 YYREEE (reference sequence). This CDR3 has 15 residues. The CDR3 sequence: CASSLDRPNTGELFF. The CDR3 nucleotides are TGTGCCAGCAGCTTGGACAGACCGAACACCGGGGAGCTGTTTTTT.

This chain joins TRBV9 and TRBJ1-2; D is possibly TRBD1 (5 bases). Germline lookup yields CDR1 SGDLS and CDR2 YYNGEE. There are 18 residues in the CDR3. V gave up 0 bases and J gave up 1 base, with 19 bases separating them. The CDR3 nucleotides are TGTGCCAGCAGCGTAGGGACATCCGTACCAAATCTTAACTATGGCTACACCTTC. It encodes CASSVGTSVPNLNYGYTF.

The chain is built from TRBV5-4 and TRBJ2-7, with D tentatively TRBD1 (6 bases). The CDR3 sequence is 15 residues long. V gave up 2 bases and J gave up 4 bases, with 16 bases separating them. CDR1 is SGHNT and CDR2 is YYREEE in the germline V gene (reference sequence). CDR3 sequence: CASSLHPGHQYEQYF. CDR3 sequence (DNA): TGTGCCAGCAGCTTACACCCGGGACACCAGTACGAGCAGTACTTC.

This clone has just a few counts. The chain carries TRBV15 and TRBJ2-7; weak D call: TRBD2 (7 bases). The length of the CDR3 is 15 residues. Germline lookup yields CDR1 LNHNV and CDR2 YYDKDF (reference sequence). Between the trimmed V and J ends, which lost 0 bases and 6 bases, there was a span of 15 bases. The CDR3 nucleotides are TGTGCCACCAGCAGAGAGGCGGGAAGGGGGGGCGAGCAGTACTTC. It translates to CATSREAGRGGEQYF.

The chain is built from TRBV28 and TRBJ1-5, with D possibly being TRBD1 (5 bases). Germline CDR1 is MDHEN and CDR2 is SYDVKM. The CDR3 extends over 15 amino acids. V shed 4 bases and J shed 1 base, with 11 bases lying between them. The CDR3: CASSSGGASNQPQHF. CDR3 in DNA: TGTGCCAGCAGTTCGGGAGGGGCAAGCAATCAGCCCCAGCATTTT.

The V and J genes are TRBV28 and TRBJ2-5, with 10 bases matching TRBD1. The CDR3 runs to 14 residues. With V trimmed by 6 bases and J by 5 bases, 6 bases remained unmatched. The germline CDR1 and CDR2 sequences are MDHEN and SYDVKM. The CDR3 region has the DNA TGTGCCAGCAGATCGGGACAGGGGAGGGAGACCCAGTACTTC. Its translation is CASRSGQGRETQYF.

This chain links TRBV19 with TRBJ2-7; maybe TRBD1 (6 bases). V lost 1 base, J lost 3 bases, and 13 bases lay in between. Germline CDR1 is LNHDA and CDR2 is SQIVND (reference sequence). The CDR3 length is 15 residues. The CDR3 coding sequence is TGTGCCAGTAGTATAGGGCGACAGGCGCTCTACGAGCAGTACTTC. It encodes CASSIGRQALYEQYF. The whole variable domain, remainder taken from reference TRBV19 and TRBJ2-7, is DGGITQSPKYLFRKEGQNVTLSCEQNLNHDAMYWYRQDPGQGLRLIYYSQIVNDFQKGDIAEGYSVSREKKESFPLTVTSAQKNPTAFYLCASSIGRQALYEQYFGPGTRLTVT.

The chain links TRBV4-3 to TRBJ2-3, with TRBD1 matching 9 bases. CDR1 is LGHNA and CDR2 is YSLEER in the germline V gene. J gave up 4 bases and V 4 bases, and 9 bases lay outside the gene matches. The CDR3 has 16 amino acids. As DNA, the CDR3 is TGCGCCAGCAGCCGAGCGGGACAGGGAGTCCCAGATACGCAGTATTTT. Residues: CASSRAGQGVPDTQYF.

This clone has a single count. The V call is TRBV10-3, the J call TRBJ1-2; D is undetermined. Germline CDR1 ENHRY, CDR2 SYGVKD. V was shortened by 0 bases and J by 0 bases, with 5 bases between the two germline ends. The CDR3 is 14 amino acids. DNA of the CDR3: TGTGCCATCAGTGAGTCAGCGGCTAACTATGGCTACACCTTC. It encodes CAISESAANYGYTF.

This clone has a single count. Written as DNA, the CDR3 is TGTGCCACCAGTGATTTGCTCGCCAGGGTTCCCGGGGAGCTGTTTTTT. It encodes CATSDLLARVPGELFF. The rearrangement links TRBV24-1 to TRBJ2-2; possible D gene TRBD1, 5 bases. CDR3 size: 16 residues. Per germline, CDR1 KGHDR and CDR2 SFDVKD. The germline V and J ends were trimmed by 0 bases and 6 bases, with 13 bases remaining between them.

This sequence joins TRBV19 and TRBJ1-5, with 10 bases fitting TRBD1. Germline-derived CDR1 and CDR2 are LNHDA and SQIVND (reference sequence). J was trimmed by 0 bases and V by 5 bases; bases with no gene match: 13. This CDR3 contains 19 residues. The CDR3, as DNA: TGTGCCAGTAGTGGCACGGACAGGGGGAAGGTTTATAGCAATCAGCCCCAGCATTTT. Its translation: CASSGTDRGKVYSNQPQHF.

V usage is TRBV28 and J usage is TRBJ2-7, with 7 bases that match TRBD1. This CDR3 comprises 12 residues. With 6 bases clipped from V and 2 bases from J, the junction kept 1 base outside the gene matches. Germline CDR1 is MDHEN and CDR2 is SYDVKM. The CDR3 nucleotides are TGTGCCAGCAGCCAGGGGGCCTACGAGCAGTACTTC. Protein: CASSQGAYEQYF.

The chain is built from TRBV20-1 and TRBJ2-1; D is undetermined. Per the germline V gene, CDR1 is DFQATT and CDR2 is SNEGSKA (reference sequence). The V and J ends lost 6 bases and 7 bases respectively, with 10 bases between them. This CDR3 contains 11 residues. The CDR3 region has the DNA TGCAGTGCCTGGGCCCGGAATGAGCAGTTCTTC. Residues: CSAWARNEQFF.

V usage is TRBV3-1 (or the pseudogene TRBV3-2) and J usage is TRBJ1-5; D ambiguous. In germline, CDR1 is LGHDT, CDR2 YNNKEL (reference sequence). The ends were cut back, 11 bases at V and 9 bases at J, with 20 bases in the middle. The CDR3 spans 13 residues. CDR3 nucleotide sequence: TGTGCCCCGCCCGCCGCAGGAGGTCGGCCCCAGCATTTT. Translated, it gives CAPPAAGGRPQHF.

The chain links TRBV25-1 to TRBJ1-5; D is uncertain. Per the germline V gene, CDR1 is MGHDK and CDR2 is SYGVNS. CDR3 length equals 14 residues. V gave up 2 bases and J gave up 6 bases, with 11 bases separating them. The CDR3 protein is CASSETGGGQPQHF. In DNA, the CDR3 is TGTGCCAGCAGTGAAACGGGAGGAGGTCAGCCCCAGCATTTT.

The chain recombines TRBV3-1 (or the pseudogene TRBV3-2) with TRBJ2-1; 7 bases match TRBD2. Germline-derived CDR1 and CDR2 are LGHDT and YNNKEL (reference sequence). The CDR3 spans 17 residues. The V segment lost 4 bases and the J segment 5 bases; nucleotides outside the gene matches: 14. Written as DNA, the CDR3 is TGTGCCAGCAGCCGGACTCCATCGAGCGGGAACAACAATGAGCAGTTCTTC. This encodes CASSRTPSSGNNNEQFF.

At least ten counts were recorded for this clone. This sequence joins TRBV6-5 and TRBJ2-1; possibly TRBD1 for D (5 bases). The V and J ends lost 0 bases and 7 bases respectively, with 16 bases between them. The CDR3 has 16 residues. Germline V gives CDR1 MNHEY, CDR2 SVGAGI. As DNA, the CDR3 is TGTGCCAGCAGTTACTCGACGGCAGGGCTTAGGAATGAGCAGTTCTTC. Translation gives CASSYSTAGLRNEQFF.